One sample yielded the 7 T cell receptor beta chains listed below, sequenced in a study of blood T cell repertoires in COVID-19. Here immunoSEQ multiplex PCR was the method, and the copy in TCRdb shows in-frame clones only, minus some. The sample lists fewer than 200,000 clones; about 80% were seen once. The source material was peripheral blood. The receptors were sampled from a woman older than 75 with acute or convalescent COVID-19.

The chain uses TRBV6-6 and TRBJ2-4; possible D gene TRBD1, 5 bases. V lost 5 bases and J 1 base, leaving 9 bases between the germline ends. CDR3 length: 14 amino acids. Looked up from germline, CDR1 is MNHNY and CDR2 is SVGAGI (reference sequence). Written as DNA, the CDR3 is TGTGCCAGCAGTGATTGGGGCGCCAAAAACATTCAGTACTTC. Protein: CASSDWGAKNIQYF.

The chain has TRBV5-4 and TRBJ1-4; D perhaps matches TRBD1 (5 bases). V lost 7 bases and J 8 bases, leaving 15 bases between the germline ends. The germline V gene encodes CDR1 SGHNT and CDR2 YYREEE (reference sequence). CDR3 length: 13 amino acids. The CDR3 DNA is TGTGCCAGCCATCAGCCGGGGGAGGAAAAACTGTTTTTT. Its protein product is CASHQPGEEKLFF.

DNA of the CDR3: TGTGCCAGCAGTCGGGAGTACAATGAGCAGTTCTTC. Translation gives CASSREYNEQFF. The chain carries TRBV6-2 or TRBV6-3 and TRBJ2-1; D may be TRBD2 (6 bases). This CDR3 contains 12 residues. The V and J ends lost 5 bases and 4 bases respectively, with 6 bases between them. Germline loops: CDR1 MNHEY, CDR2 SVGEGT.

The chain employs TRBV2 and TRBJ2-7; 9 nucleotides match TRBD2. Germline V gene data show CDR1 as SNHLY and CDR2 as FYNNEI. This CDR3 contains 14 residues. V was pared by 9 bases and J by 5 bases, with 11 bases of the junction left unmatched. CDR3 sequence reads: CASAIAGVYDEQYF. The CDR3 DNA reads TGTGCCAGTGCCATAGCGGGAGTGTACGACGAGCAGTACTTC. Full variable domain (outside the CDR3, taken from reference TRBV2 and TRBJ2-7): EPEVTQTPSHQVTQMGQEVILRCVPISNHLYFYWYRQILGQKVEFLVSFYNNEISEKSEIFDDQFSVERPDGSNFTLKIRSTKLEDSAMYFCASAIAGVYDEQYFGPGTRLTVT.

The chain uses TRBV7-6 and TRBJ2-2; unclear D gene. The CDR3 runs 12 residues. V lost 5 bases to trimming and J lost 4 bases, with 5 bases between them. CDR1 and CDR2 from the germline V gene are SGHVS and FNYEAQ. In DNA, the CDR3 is TGTGCCAGCAGCCAGGTCACCGGGGAGCTGTTTTTT. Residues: CASSQVTGELFF.

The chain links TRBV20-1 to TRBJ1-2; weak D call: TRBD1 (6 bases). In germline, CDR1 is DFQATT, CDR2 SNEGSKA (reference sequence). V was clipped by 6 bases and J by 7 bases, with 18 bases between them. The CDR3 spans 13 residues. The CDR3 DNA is TGCAGTGCCAGTATGGGGGCCCAGAGTGGCTACACCTTC. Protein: CSASMGAQSGYTF.

CDR3 protein: CASSRQGANTGELFF. In DNA, the CDR3 is TGTGCCAGCAGCCGACAGGGGGCGAACACCGGGGAGCTGTTTTTT. This chain joins TRBV27 and TRBJ2-2; 9 bases map to TRBD1. V lost 6 bases and J lost 0; bases outside the gene matches: 2. CDR1 and CDR2 (germline): MNHEY, SMNVEV (reference sequence). The CDR3 is 15 residues long.